This T cell receptor (beta chain) was recovered during a study of PD-1 blockade in classical Hodgkin lymphoma. Whole-study findings and limits: Reports described newly diagnosed patients as having lower baseline TCR diversity than healthy donors.

Here immunoSEQ multiplex PCR was the method, and the copy in TCRdb shows in-frame clones only, minus some. The data hold 20,000 to 25,000 clones, with 71% observed a single time. Of note for this clone: Its antigen is unidentified.

Each of the patients experienced relapse following autologous stem cell transplantation, and their brentuximab vedotin exposure differed. The patients, who had relapsed/refractory classical Hodgkin lymphoma, achieved best responses of complete response, partial response or progressive disease. Germline-derived CDR1 and CDR2 are MGHDK and SYGVNS. After removal of 5 bases from V and 8 bases from J, the junction contained 14 bases not matched to a gene. The CDR3 totals 16 residues. The V and J genes are TRBV25-1 and TRBJ1-5; 8 bases map to TRBD1. The sequencing here drew on peripheral blood mononuclear cells (PBMCs), taken at baseline. The sequence came from a human donor with classical Hodgkin lymphoma. CDR3 sequence (DNA): TGTGCCAGCAGTTGGCAGGGGGCAGATGGGAGGGAGCCCCAGCATTTT. Translation: CASSWQGADGREPQHF.